The 29 T cell receptor beta chains presented below share a single source sample, sequenced in a study of cytomegalovirus exposure and HLA in healthy donors. Clones were sequenced by immunoSEQ multiplex PCR, and TCRdb holds only the in-frame ones, with some missing. This table has 50,000 to 65,000 clones, 85% to 95% appearing once. What was sequenced was PBMCs. The receptors stem from a woman under 30 in good health and CMV-seropositive.

This chain links TRBV4-1 with TRBJ2-1; the match to TRBD2 covers 10 bases. The V and J ends lost 4 bases and 2 bases, in that order; junction bases with no gene match: 2. The CDR3 totals 15 residues. Germline V CDR1 and CDR2: MGHRA, YSYEKL. The CDR3 spells CASSLLAGPYNEQFF. As DNA, the CDR3 is TGCGCCAGCAGCCTACTAGCGGGACCCTACAATGAGCAGTTCTTC.

V usage is TRBV7-9 and J usage is TRBJ1-1; D call uncertain. The germline V and J ends were trimmed by 6 bases and 0 bases, with 5 bases remaining between them. The CDR3 loop spans 12 amino acids. Germline V gene sequence: CDR1 SEHNR, CDR2 FQNEAQ (reference sequence). CDR3 residues: CASRYLNTEAFF. The CDR3 coding sequence is TGTGCCAGCAGATATCTGAACACTGAAGCTTTCTTT.

V usage is TRBV4-2 and J usage is TRBJ2-1; perhaps TRBD1 as D (6 bases). CDR1 is LGHNA and CDR2 is YNFKEQ in the germline V gene. The CDR3 loop spans 15 amino acids. With 4 bases removed from V and 6 bases from J, the gap between germline ends came to 16 bases. CDR3: CASSLMSQGSNEQFF. Written as DNA, the CDR3 is TGTGCCAGCAGCCTCATGTCACAGGGCTCCAATGAGCAGTTCTTC.

The genes are TRBV27 and TRBJ1-5; weak D call: TRBD1 (6 bases). Between the trimmed V and J ends, which lost 2 bases and 4 bases, there was a span of 18 bases. The V gene's germline CDR1 is MNHEY and CDR2 SMNVEV (reference sequence). CDR3 length: 17 amino acids. CDR3 residues: CASSLMFSGQQNQPQHF. As DNA, the CDR3 is TGTGCCAGCAGTTTAATGTTTTCCGGACAGCAAAATCAGCCCCAGCATTTT.

This chain links TRBV7-2 with TRBJ2-1; weak D call: TRBD2 (5 bases). CDR1 SGHTA and CDR2 FQGNSA come from the germline V gene. Trimming stripped 1 base from V and 0 bases from J, with 16 bases between. The CDR3 consists of 18 residues. The CDR3 region is CASSLGVRGPSSYNEQFF. In DNA form, the CDR3 reads TGTGCCAGCAGCTTAGGGGTCCGCGGGCCGAGCTCCTACAATGAGCAGTTCTTC.

The chain combines TRBV4-3 with TRBJ2-7, with D maybe TRBD2 (6 bases). V was shortened by 6 bases and J by 3 bases, with 12 bases between the two germline ends. Germline V gene data show CDR1 as LGHNA and CDR2 as YSLEER. The CDR3 is 13 amino acids. CDR3 sequence (DNA): TGCGCCAGCAGTGTAGCGGTAGACTACGAGCAGTACTTC. This gives the protein CASSVAVDYEQYF.

The chain uses TRBV4-1 and TRBJ1-4; the D gene is possibly TRBD1 (6 bases). The CDR3 is made up of 14 amino acids. V gave up 0 bases and J gave up 12 bases, with 14 bases separating them. In germline, CDR1 is MGHRA, CDR2 YSYEKL. CDR3 amino acids: CASSQERGGGELFF. The CDR3 nucleotides read TGCGCCAGCAGCCAAGAAAGAGGGGGTGGGGAACTGTTTTTT.

This rearrangement joins TRBV19 to TRBJ2-7, with D uncertain. V dropped 5 bases and J dropped 2 bases, with 13 bases sitting between them. CDR1 and CDR2 (germline): LNHDA, SQIVND (reference sequence). CDR3 length: 14 residues. The CDR3 loop reads CASSVGGRPYEQYF. The CDR3 nucleotides read TGTGCCAGTAGTGTCGGTGGCAGGCCCTACGAGCAGTACTTC.

V and J are TRBV10-3 and TRBJ1-2, with 9 bases lining up with TRBD1. Germline V CDR1 and CDR2: ENHRY, SYGVKD. V dropped 4 bases and J dropped 8; count of bases not matched to a gene: 8. The CDR3 covers 14 residues. CDR3 residues: CAISAWTGVVGYTF. DNA of the CDR3: TGTGCCATCAGTGCCTGGACAGGGGTCGTCGGCTACACCTTC.

The chain employs TRBV7-2 and TRBJ2-3, with 15 bases aligning to TRBD2. The CDR3 covers 15 residues. Trimming at V came to 10 bases and at J to 2 bases, leaving 4 bases not matched to a gene. In germline, CDR1 is SGHTA, CDR2 FQGNSA. Here the CDR3 DNA reads TGTGCCACGGGACTAGCGGGGGGCTACACAGATACGCAGTATTTT. Protein product: CATGLAGGYTDTQYF.

CDR3 nucleotide sequence: TGTGCCAGCAGTTTATTTCCTTGGACAGAGAACACTGAAGCTTTCTTT. As protein: CASSLFPWTENTEAFF. This sequence joins TRBV28 and TRBJ1-1; D is possibly TRBD1 (6 bases). There are 16 residues in the CDR3. Germline lookup yields CDR1 MDHEN and CDR2 SYDVKM. V was trimmed by 1 base and J by 1 base, leaving 13 bases between them.

This clone was detected once. The V and J genes are TRBV19 and TRBJ1-6; D gene uncertain. Trimming left V 6 bases short and J 2 bases short, with 14 bases between. The length of the CDR3 is 16 residues. Germline values: CDR1 LNHDA, CDR2 SQIVND (reference sequence). Here the CDR3 reads CASRSVLETYNSPLHF. The DNA of the CDR3 is TGTGCCAGTAGATCGGTTCTGGAGACCTATAATTCACCCCTCCACTTT.

V gene TRBV14 combines with J gene TRBJ2-1; 12 bases are shared with TRBD2. Germline assignment: CDR1 SGHDN and CDR2 FVKESK. The V and J ends lost 4 bases and 9 bases, in that order; junction bases with no gene match: 1. The CDR3 is made up of 13 amino acids. The CDR3 nucleotides are TGTGCCAGCAGCCCTAGCGGGAGGGCTGAGCAGTTCTTC. It encodes CASSPSGRAEQFF.

The chain employs TRBV10-3 and TRBJ2-5; D is possibly TRBD2 (5 bases). Trimming removed 1 base from V and 3 bases from J, with 15 bases in between. Germline CDR1 is ENHRY and CDR2 is SYGVKD. This CDR3 has 16 amino acids. This CDR3 is CAISEWGAQLEETQYF. DNA of the CDR3: TGTGCCATCAGTGAGTGGGGAGCGCAGTTAGAAGAGACCCAGTACTTC.

The chain joins TRBV28 to TRBJ2-7, with D perhaps matching TRBD2 (5 bases). The CDR3 is 13 residues long. V was cut by 7 bases and J by 3 bases, with 13 bases left in between. The germline gives CDR1 MDHEN, CDR2 SYDVKM. The CDR3 coding sequence is TGTGCCAGCATCCCGAGGGATTTCTACGAGCAGTACTTC. Amino acid sequence: CASIPRDFYEQYF.

This sequence joins TRBV5-5 and TRBJ2-5, with a weak D call TRBD1 (6 bases). The CDR3 has 13 amino acids. The germline V and J ends were trimmed by 1 base and 4 bases, with 8 bases remaining between them. Germline V gene sequence: CDR1 SGHKS, CDR2 YYEKEE (reference sequence). CDR3 nucleotides: TGTGCCAGCAGCTTGACAGGGCGAGAGACCCAGTACTTC. Translating it yields CASSLTGRETQYF.

V and J are TRBV7-2 and TRBJ2-1, with a possible D match to TRBD1 (6 bases). The germline gives CDR1 SGHTA, CDR2 FQGNSA. Trimming removed 5 bases from V and 8 bases from J, with 22 bases in between. The CDR3 has 16 amino acids. The CDR3, as DNA: TGTGCCAGCAGCCTCCAACTTTGGACAGTAGGGCATGAGCAGTTCTTC. Its protein is CASSLQLWTVGHEQFF.

This rearrangement joins TRBV6-5 to TRBJ1-2; TRBD1 matches 7 bases. Germline assignment: CDR1 MNHEY and CDR2 SVGAGI. V was pared by 6 bases and J by 3 bases, with 10 bases of the junction left unmatched. The CDR3 is 15 residues long. CDR3 residues: CASSLKRGRHYGYTF. As DNA, the CDR3 is TGTGCCAGCAGCCTAAAGAGGGGGCGCCACTATGGCTACACCTTC.

The chain couples TRBV28 to TRBJ1-1, with a tentative D call TRBD1 (6 bases). CDR3 size: 12 residues. From germline, CDR1 is MDHEN and CDR2 SYDVKM. Between the trimmed V and J ends, which lost 6 bases and 8 bases, there was a span of 13 bases. The CDR3 here is CASRGGRREAFF. The CDR3 DNA is TGTGCCAGCAGGGGGGGGCGCCGGGAAGCTTTCTTT. Based on the CDR3 plus reference TRBV28 and TRBJ1-1, the full variable domain is DVKVTQSSRYLVKRTGEKVFLECVQDMDHENMFWYRQDPGLGLRLIYFSYDVKMKEKGDIPEGYSVSREKKERFSLILESASTNQTSMYLCASRGGRREAFFGQGTRLTVV.

The chain recombines TRBV29-1 with TRBJ2-1, with 13 nucleotides matching TRBD2. Germline V lookup: CDR1 SQVTM, CDR2 ANQGSEA. This CDR3 has 14 amino acids. V shed 4 bases and J 4 bases; nucleotides not matched to a gene: 1. CDR3 DNA: TGCAGCGTTGGGACTAGCGGGAGTTACAATGAGCAGTTCTTC. Translation gives CSVGTSGSYNEQFF.

The chain links TRBV28 to TRBJ2-1; TRBD2 matches at 8 bases. After removal of 8 bases from V and 3 bases from J, the junction contained 9 bases not matched to a gene. The CDR3 extends over 15 amino acids. Germline values: CDR1 MDHEN, CDR2 SYDVKM. The CDR3 bases are TGTGCCAGCCTATCGAGCGGGAGTGTCTACAATGAGCAGTTCTTC. Protein: CASLSSGSVYNEQFF.

The chain combines TRBV18 with TRBJ2-1; a weak D match, TRBD1 (5 bases). Germline V gene data show CDR1 as KGHSH and CDR2 as LQKENI. CDR3 length equals 15 residues. V was clipped by 2 bases and J by 8 bases, with 16 bases between them. This CDR3 is CASSPRLGAADEQFF. For the CDR3, the DNA is TGTGCCAGCTCACCAAGGCTAGGGGCCGCGGATGAGCAGTTCTTC.

Here the CDR3 reads CASSLGTGTGDSYEQYF. In DNA form, the CDR3 reads TGTGCCAGCAGCCTTGGTACGGGGACAGGGGACTCCTACGAGCAGTACTTC. V and J are TRBV11-2 and TRBJ2-7; the match to TRBD1 covers 10 bases. This CDR3 comprises 17 residues. Losses at the gene ends were 5 bases for V and 0 bases for J; bases not matched to a gene: 10. Germline CDR1 SGHAT, CDR2 FQNNGV.

The chain is built from TRBV11-2 and TRBJ1-4, with D possibly matching TRBD1 (5 bases). CDR1 SGHAT and CDR2 FQNNGV come from the germline V gene. CDR3 length: 14 residues. V lost 6 bases to trimming and J lost 10 bases, with 18 bases between them. In DNA, the CDR3 is TGTGCCAGCAGAACTCCGCGGACACCGCGAAAACTGTTTTTT. Translated: CASRTPRTPRKLFF.

This clone appeared a single time. The chain employs TRBV11-2 and TRBJ1-3, with 7 bases lining up with TRBD1. The CDR3 length is 13 residues. Germline CDR1 and CDR2: SGHAT and FQNNGV. J lost 2 bases, V lost 8 bases, and 3 bases had no gene match. The CDR3 DNA sequence: TGTGCCAGCGGGACAGCCCCTGGAAACACCATATATTTT. The encoded protein is CASGTAPGNTIYF.

This rearrangement joins TRBV2 to TRBJ2-5, with D maybe TRBD1 (6 bases). V was trimmed by 8 bases and J by 2 bases, leaving 18 bases between them. This CDR3 spans 15 amino acids. The germline V gene has CDR1 SNHLY and CDR2 FYNNEI. CDR3 amino acids: CASSRGGSPQETQYF. In nucleotides, the CDR3 is TGTGCCAGCTCCCGAGGGGGTTCCCCACAAGAGACCCAGTACTTC. Full variable domain (remainder filled in from reference TRBV2 and TRBJ2-5): EPEVTQTPSHQVTQMGQEVILRCVPISNHLYFYWYRQILGQKVEFLVSFYNNEISEKSEIFDDQFSVERPDGSNFTLKIRSTKLEDSAMYFCASSRGGSPQETQYFGPGTRLLVL.

The V gene is TRBV5-1, the J gene TRBJ1-2; 9 nucleotides line up with TRBD1. Germline CDR1 reads SGHRS; CDR2 reads YFSETQ. V gave up 4 bases and J gave up 4 bases; unmatched junction bases: 8. The CDR3 has 15 amino acids. The CDR3 bases are TGCGCCAGCAGCCCGGACAGGGGTAGTATCTATGGCTACACCTTC. Translation: CASSPDRGSIYGYTF. Full variable domain (remainder filled in from reference TRBV5-1 and TRBJ1-2): KAGVTQTPRYLIKTRGQQVTLSCSPISGHRSVSWYQQTPGQGLQFLFEYFSETQRNKGNFPGRFSGRQFSNSRSEMNVSTLELGDSALYLCASSPDRGSIYGYTFGSGTRLTVV.

This clone was counted a single time. This chain uses TRBV2 with TRBJ2-5; D is unclear. The CDR3 has 11 amino acids. Germline V gene lookup returns CDR1 SNHLY and CDR2 FYNNEI. The V end lost 2 bases, the J end lost 5 bases, and 3 bases lay between the germline ends. For the CDR3, the DNA is TGTGCCAGCAGTGAATATGAGACCCAGTACTTC. Its translation is CASSEYETQYF.

This chain connects TRBV6-6 to TRBJ1-3; D remains ambiguous. V lost 0 bases to trimming and J lost 9 bases, with 18 bases between them. Germline V gene lookup returns CDR1 MNHNY and CDR2 SVGAGI (reference sequence). The CDR3 consists of 16 residues. Here the CDR3 reads CASSYSFGRIRGTIYF. DNA for the CDR3: TGTGCCAGCAGTTACTCATTCGGACGGATCCGGGGCACCATATATTTT.